These 10 T cell receptor beta chains were all obtained from the same sample, sequenced in a study of blood T cell repertoires in COVID-19. This table comes from immunoSEQ multiplex PCR, and its TCRdb copy is limited to in-frame clones, with some not included. The sample includes some 320,000 clones, roughly nine tenths seen only once; the top ten take 2.6%. The material sequenced was PBMCs or T cells enriched from blood (not recorded which). Receptors originate from a man between 60 and 75 years old who had recovered from COVID-19.

The V and J genes are TRBV9 and TRBJ1-2; D unresolved. The CDR3 loop spans 16 amino acids. Germline loops: CDR1 SGDLS, CDR2 YYNGEE. V was trimmed by 4 bases and J by 4 bases, leaving 20 bases between them. CDR3 nucleotide sequence: TGTGCCAGCAGCCCAAGACCAGAGACGGTAGCCTATGGCTACACCTTC. Translated: CASSPRPETVAYGYTF.

The rearrangement joins TRBV27 to TRBJ2-3, with D possibly TRBD1 on 5 matching bases. CDR1 is MNHEY, CDR2 SMNVEV, per germline (reference sequence). Trimming stripped 2 bases from V and 3 bases from J, with 12 bases between. There are 15 residues in the CDR3. Here the CDR3 reads CASSLVGPWTDTQYF. As DNA, the CDR3 is TGTGCCAGCAGTTTAGTGGGGCCTTGGACAGATACGCAGTATTTT.

Concerning this clone itself: Other DNA sequences of this sample code for an identical CDR3. CDR3 nucleotides: TGTGCCAGCTCAAGGACAGTCCAAGAGACCCAGTACTTC. Translated: CASSRTVQETQYF. The rearrangement joins TRBV18 to TRBJ2-5; D is possibly TRBD1 (6 bases). Trimming removed 5 bases at V and 1 base at J, with 8 bases between. The CDR3 loop spans 13 amino acids. The germline V gene has CDR1 KGHSH and CDR2 LQKENI.

This chain connects TRBV12-5 to TRBJ1-5; possible D gene TRBD1, 6 bases. Germline lookup yields CDR1 LGHNT and CDR2 FRNRAP. This CDR3 has 13 amino acids. Trimming cost V 7 bases and J 6 bases, with 13 bases left between them. The CDR3 nucleotides are TGTGCTAGTGAATCAGGGGTTGGTCAGCCCCAGCATTTT. Translating gives CASESGVGQPQHF.

This clone was seen a single time. The rearrangement joins TRBV7-3 to TRBJ2-1; 16 bases align to TRBD2. Looked up from germline, CDR1 is SGHTA and CDR2 is FQGTGA. Trimming took 5 bases from V and 4 from J; bases not matched to a gene: 5. The length of the CDR3 is 17 residues. The DNA of the CDR3 is TGTGCCAGCAGCGCCGGGACTAGCGGGAGGGTTTACAATGAGCAGTTCTTC. This sequence encodes CASSAGTSGRVYNEQFF.

V gene TRBV7-9 combines with J gene TRBJ1-2; D unresolved. The CDR3 has 13 amino acids. The germline V gene encodes CDR1 SEHNR and CDR2 FQNEAQ (reference sequence). The CDR3 spells CALRGSNAGGYTF. The CDR3 bases are TGTGCGCTCCGGGGATCGAACGCCGGTGGCTACACCTTC.

The table lists this clone with a count of one. The chain couples TRBV30 to TRBJ1-1; possible D gene TRBD1, 5 bases. Germline CDR1 GTSNPN, CDR2 SVGIG (reference sequence). The V and J ends lost 3 bases and 6 bases respectively, with 14 bases between them. CDR3 length equals 13 residues. The CDR3 nucleotides read TGTGCCTGGAGAGCCCGGGGGGACGCTGAAGCTTTCTTT. Translated, it gives CAWRARGDAEAFF.

The chain is built from TRBV5-6 and TRBJ2-5; 9 nucleotides agree with TRBD1. CDR1 and CDR2 (germline): SGHDT, YYEEEE. V was pared by 4 bases and J by 0 bases, with 7 bases of the junction left unmatched. The CDR3 spans 16 residues. CDR3 sequence: CASSPGTGSYQETQYF. Here the CDR3 DNA reads TGTGCCAGCAGCCCAGGGACAGGGTCGTACCAAGAGACCCAGTACTTC.

The V gene is TRBV7-9, the J gene TRBJ2-3; 7 positions match TRBD1. The length of the CDR3 is 13 residues. In germline, CDR1 is SEHNR, CDR2 FQNEAQ (reference sequence). V gave up 11 bases and J gave up 11 bases; unmatched junction bases: 16. CDR3 amino acids: CALTQGDKVRQYF. Here the CDR3 DNA reads TGTGCCTTGACTCAGGGGGACAAAGTGAGGCAGTATTTT.

CDR3 coding DNA: TGTGCCAGCAGCGTAGCCGGGACAACCAACAATGAGCAGTTCTTC. It yields the protein CASSVAGTTNNEQFF. The J gene is TRBJ2-1, the V gene TRBV9, with D tentatively TRBD1 (6 bases). Germline V gene lookup returns CDR1 SGDLS and CDR2 YYNGEE. CDR3 length equals 15 residues. Trimming shortened V by 0 bases and J by 5 bases, and 12 bases separated the two germline ends.